These T cell receptor beta chains were read from a single sample in a study of shared clonotypes between healthy human individuals. This table comes from immunoSEQ multiplex PCR, and its TCRdb copy is limited to in-frame clones, with some not included. The sample holds around 100,000 clones, around two thirds seen once. Sequences were obtained from memory CD8+ T cells sorted from blood. Source of these receptors: a man aged 25 to 40 in good health. Both conserved end residues are part of each CDR3.

TRBV28	TRBJ2-7	12	CASSLDSYEQYF
TRBV7-8	TRBJ2-3	15	CASSLGGRATDTQYF
TRBV21-1	TRBJ1-2	15	CASSNCPGLYYGYTF
TRBV18	.	15	CASSGSAVRSYEQYF
TRBV5-1	TRBJ2-3	14	CASKGQTSTDTQYF
TRBV11-2	TRBJ2-1	14	CASSLGQGANEQFF
TRBV25-1	TRBJ2-3	16	CASSESNRKGTDTQYF
TRBV6-5	TRBJ2-7	14	CAISAVPRSYEQYF
TRBV7-2	TRBJ2-7	14	CASSFGAGSYEQYF
TRBV28	TRBJ1-2	19	CASSPRYRTGAGKKSGYTF
TRBV11-3	TRBJ2-2	14	CASSHRLNTGELFF
TRBV19	TRBJ2-3	15	CASSFLLHPTDTQYF
TRBV29-1	TRBJ2-3	14	CSAVPPASTDTQYF
TRBV27	TRBJ2-7	14	CASSFIQGAGEQYF
TRBV7-9	TRBJ1-4	17	CASSPRQGIEVGEKLFF
TRBV11-2	TRBJ2-7	11	CASSEVYEQYF
TRBV7-2	TRBJ1-5	16	CASSLDLMTVNQPQHF
TRBV2	TRBJ2-1	14	CASLGTSGSHEQFF
TRBV5-6	TRBJ2-1	13	CASSLDEYNEQFF
TRBV5-3	TRBJ2-5	11	CARQRRETQYF
TRBV7-9	TRBJ2-3	15	CASSLVTGTMDTQYF
TRBV7-2	TRBJ2-7	15	CASSPPTSGPGEQYF
TRBV15	TRBJ1-4	14	CATSTWTGREKLFF
TRBV11-2	TRBJ1-1	13	CASSLRLNTEAFF
TRBV2	TRBJ1-1	12	CASSEAQDTAFF
TRBV2	TRBJ2-7	17	CASSESKGGRILRSQYF
TRBV10-3	TRBJ2-1	16	CAISNPHSGSLYEQFF
TRBV14	TRBJ2-2	16	CASSPLGQGVTGELFF
TRBV27	TRBJ2-7	16	CASSSISGRSSYEQYF
TRBV25-1	TRBJ2-7	11	CASSREGEQYF
TRBV28	TRBJ1-3	15	CASSLRQATGNTIYF
TRBV27	TRBJ2-7	14	CASNPQGRTYEQYF
TRBV6-1	TRBJ2-7	15	CATATGTAGSYEQYF
TRBV7-9	TRBJ2-1	13	CASSWDRDGEQFF
TRBV12-5	TRBJ2-5	14	CASGPPGRGETQYF
TRBV28	TRBJ2-3	14	CASSITGVRDTQYF
TRBV12-5	TRBJ2-7	12	CASGFGTYEQYF
TRBV6-1	TRBJ2-1	15	CASSEGPGVFNEQFF
TRBV5-1	TRBJ2-7	13	CASSLGGRAEQYF
TRBV28	TRBJ2-7	16	CASSLFGGVYAYEQYF
TRBV30	TRBJ1-2	14	CAWSVGQANYGYTF
TRBV5-1	TRBJ2-5	15	CASSVQGIGQETQYF
TRBV5-4	TRBJ2-2	15	CASSLRDRYTGELFF
TRBV28	TRBJ1-5	13	CASRWTENQPQHF
TRBV7-2	TRBJ1-1	12	CASSPRTTEAFF
TRBV5-1	TRBJ2-7	16	CASSISAAGGSYEQYF
TRBV28	TRBJ2-7	16	CASNLASRVSSYEQYF
TRBV27	TRBJ2-1	14	CASSLARYHNEQFF
TRBV7-9	TRBJ2-1	16	CASSFFTSGIDYEQFF
TRBV5-6	TRBJ2-1	12	CASSRPTNEQFF
TRBV7-9	TRBJ2-1	13	CASRPGLAGEQFF
TRBV2	TRBJ2-7	15	CASTGTSGRRYEQYF
TRBV4-1	TRBJ2-7	14	CASSQEQGAYEQYF
TRBV19	TRBJ2-3	11	CASSKDYTQYF
TRBV5-1	TRBJ2-3	16	CASSLLSGRGADTQYF
TRBV28	TRBJ2-3	17	CASSEFSVGRRTDTQYF
TRBV11-2	TRBJ2-1	14	CASSLRVLYNEQFF
TRBV7-8	TRBJ2-7	15	CASSLRDRSIYEQYF
TRBV6-1	TRBJ2-1	14	CASAGTGGFNEQFF
TRBV5-1	TRBJ2-7	11	CASSRDYEQYF